This T cell receptor (beta chain) was recovered during a study of T cells after yellow fever vaccination. Findings of the study overall: Weaker, the secondary response peaked sooner, at day 5 versus 15.

TCRdb used MiXCR to reprocess the 5' RACE reads, holding one entry per CDR3 protein. The profile shows hundreds of thousands of distinct CDR3 sequences, 10% to 15% of them singletons. J gave up 5 bases and V 1 base, and 15 bases lay outside the gene matches. The CDR3 is made up of 18 amino acids. Per germline, CDR1 SGHVS and CDR2 FNYEAQ. This clonotype was counted only a few times. Antigen unknown. The sample in question was PBMCs, obtained on the day of the yellow fever booster vaccination. The rearrangement uses TRBV7-6 and TRBJ2-5; 8 positions agree with TRBD1. This TCR was sampled from a man aged 25-45 years who received the YFV17D yellow fever vaccine. The CDR3 sequence is CASSLDYSDRALGETQYF. CDR3 bases: TGTGCCAGCAGCTTAGACTACTCGGACAGGGCTCTGGGGGAGACCCAGTACTTC. The complete variable domain, with remaining parts taken from reference TRBV7-6 and TRBJ2-5, reads GAGVSQSPRYKVTKRGQDVALRCDPISGHVSLYWYRQALGQGPEFLTYFNYEAQQDKSGLPNDRFSAERPEGSISTLTIQRTEQRDSAMYRCASSLDYSDRALGETQYFGPGTRLLVL.